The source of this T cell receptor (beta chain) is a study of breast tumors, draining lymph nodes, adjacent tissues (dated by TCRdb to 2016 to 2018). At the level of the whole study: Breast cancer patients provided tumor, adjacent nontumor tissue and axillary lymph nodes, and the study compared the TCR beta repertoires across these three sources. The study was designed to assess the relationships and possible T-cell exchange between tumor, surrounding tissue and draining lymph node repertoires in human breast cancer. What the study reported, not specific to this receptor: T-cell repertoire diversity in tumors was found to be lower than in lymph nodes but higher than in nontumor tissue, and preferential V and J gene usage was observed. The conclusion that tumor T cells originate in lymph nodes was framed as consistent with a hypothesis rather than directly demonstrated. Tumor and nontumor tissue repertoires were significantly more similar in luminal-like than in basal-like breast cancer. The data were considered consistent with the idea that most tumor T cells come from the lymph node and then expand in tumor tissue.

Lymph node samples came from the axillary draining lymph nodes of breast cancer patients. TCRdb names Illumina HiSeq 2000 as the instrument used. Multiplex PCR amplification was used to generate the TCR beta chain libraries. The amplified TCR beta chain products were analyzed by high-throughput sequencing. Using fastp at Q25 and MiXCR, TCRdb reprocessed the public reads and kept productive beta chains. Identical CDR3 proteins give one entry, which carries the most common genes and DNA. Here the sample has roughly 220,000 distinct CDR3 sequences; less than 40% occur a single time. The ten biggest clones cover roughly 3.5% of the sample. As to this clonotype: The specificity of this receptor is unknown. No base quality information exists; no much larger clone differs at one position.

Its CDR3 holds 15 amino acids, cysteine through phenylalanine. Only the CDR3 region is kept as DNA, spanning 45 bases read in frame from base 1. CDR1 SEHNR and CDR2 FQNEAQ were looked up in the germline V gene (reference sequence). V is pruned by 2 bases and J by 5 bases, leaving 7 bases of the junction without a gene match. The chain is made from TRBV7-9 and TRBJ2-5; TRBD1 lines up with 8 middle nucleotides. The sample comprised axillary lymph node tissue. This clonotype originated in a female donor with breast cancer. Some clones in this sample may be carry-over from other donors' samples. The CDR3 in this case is CASSLPQGAGETQYF. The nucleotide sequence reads TGTGCCAGCAGCTTACCTCAGGGGGCGGGCGAGACCCAGTACTTC.